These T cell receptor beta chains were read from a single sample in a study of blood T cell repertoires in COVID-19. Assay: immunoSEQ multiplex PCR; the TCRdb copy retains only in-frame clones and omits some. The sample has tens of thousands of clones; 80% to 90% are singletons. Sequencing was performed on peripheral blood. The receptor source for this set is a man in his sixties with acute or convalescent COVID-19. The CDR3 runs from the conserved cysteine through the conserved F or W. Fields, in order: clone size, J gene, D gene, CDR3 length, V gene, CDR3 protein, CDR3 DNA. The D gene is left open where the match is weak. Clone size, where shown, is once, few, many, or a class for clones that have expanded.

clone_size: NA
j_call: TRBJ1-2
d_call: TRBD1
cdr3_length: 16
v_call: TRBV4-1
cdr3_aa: CASSQPRQGVNYGYTF
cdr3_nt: TGCGCCAGCAGCCAACCCCGACAGGGGGTGAACTATGGCTACACCTTC

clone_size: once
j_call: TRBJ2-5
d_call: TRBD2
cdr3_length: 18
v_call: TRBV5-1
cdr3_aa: CASSTGLAGGPSGETQYF
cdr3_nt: TGCGCCAGCAGCACGGGACTAGCGGGAGGGCCCTCGGGAGAGACCCAGTACTTC

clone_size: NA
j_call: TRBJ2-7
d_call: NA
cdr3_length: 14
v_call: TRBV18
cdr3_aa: CASSPGGQSHEQYF
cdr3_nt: TGTGCCAGCTCACCAGGCGGACAGAGCCACGAGCAGTACTTC

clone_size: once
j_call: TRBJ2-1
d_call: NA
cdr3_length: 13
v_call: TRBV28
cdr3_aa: CASSLFYGNEQFF
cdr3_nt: TGTGCCAGCAGTTTATTTTACGGCAATGAGCAGTTCTTC

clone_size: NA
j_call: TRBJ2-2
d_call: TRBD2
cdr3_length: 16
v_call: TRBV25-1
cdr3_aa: CASSGRRGENTGELFF
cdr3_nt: TGTGCCAGCAGTGGAAGGCGGGGGGAGAACACCGGGGAGCTGTTTTTT

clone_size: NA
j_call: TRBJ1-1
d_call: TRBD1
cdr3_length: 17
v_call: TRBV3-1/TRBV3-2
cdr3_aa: CASSDRTGRSTNTEAFF
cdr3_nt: TGTGCCAGCAGCGATCGGACAGGGAGGTCTACAAACACTGAAGCTTTCTTT

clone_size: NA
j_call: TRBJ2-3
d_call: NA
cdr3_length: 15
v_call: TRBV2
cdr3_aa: CASSTREPGTDTQYF
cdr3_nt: TGTGCCAGCAGTACCCGGGAGCCAGGTACAGATACGCAGTATTTT

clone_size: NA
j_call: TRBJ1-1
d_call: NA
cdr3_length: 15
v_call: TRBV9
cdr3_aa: CASSVGAGEYTEAFF
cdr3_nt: TGTGCCAGCAGCGTAGGGGCAGGGGAGTACACTGAAGCTTTCTTT

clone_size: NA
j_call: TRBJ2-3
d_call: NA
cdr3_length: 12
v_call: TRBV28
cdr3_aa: CASSFLASTQYF
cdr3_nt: TGTGCCAGCAGCTTCCTAGCATCTACGCAGTATTTT

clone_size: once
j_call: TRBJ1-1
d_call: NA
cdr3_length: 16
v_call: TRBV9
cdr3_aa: CASSVGPTALNTEAFF
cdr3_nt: TGTGCCAGCAGCGTAGGTCCGACAGCTCTGAACACTGAAGCTTTCTTT

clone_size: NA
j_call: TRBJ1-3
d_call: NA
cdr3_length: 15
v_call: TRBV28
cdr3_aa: CASSLGGTSGNTIYF
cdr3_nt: TGTGCCAGCAGTTTGGGGGGGACCTCTGGAAACACCATATATTTT

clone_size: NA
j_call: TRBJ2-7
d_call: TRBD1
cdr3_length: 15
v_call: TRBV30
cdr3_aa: CAWRSGQGGFYEQYF
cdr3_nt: TGTGCCTGGAGGTCTGGACAGGGGGGTTTCTACGAGCAGTACTTC

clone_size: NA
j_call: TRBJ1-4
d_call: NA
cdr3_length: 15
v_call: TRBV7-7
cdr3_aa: CASSSSTATNEKLFF
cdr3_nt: TGTGCTAGCAGCTCCTCGACAGCGACTAATGAAAAACTGTTTTTT

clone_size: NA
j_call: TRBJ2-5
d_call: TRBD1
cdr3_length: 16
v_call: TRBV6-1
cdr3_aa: CASSDGPGQGTETQYF
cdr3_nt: TGTGCCAGCAGTGACGGACCGGGACAGGGGACGGAGACCCAGTACTTC

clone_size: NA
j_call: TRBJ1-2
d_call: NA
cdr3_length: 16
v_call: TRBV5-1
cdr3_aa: CASSIEFPGGNYGYTF
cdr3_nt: TGCGCCAGCAGTATTGAGTTTCCCGGGGGGAACTATGGCTACACCTTC

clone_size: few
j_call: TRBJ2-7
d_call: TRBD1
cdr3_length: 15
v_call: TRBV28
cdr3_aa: CASSLIGGASREQYF
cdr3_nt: TGTGCCAGCAGTTTGATAGGGGGCGCGTCGCGGGAGCAGTACTTC

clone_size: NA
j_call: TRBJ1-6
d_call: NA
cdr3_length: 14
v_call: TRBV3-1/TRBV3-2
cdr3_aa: CASSQGSLNSPLHF
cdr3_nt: TGTGCCAGCAGCCAAGGTAGCCTTAATTCACCCCTCCACTTT

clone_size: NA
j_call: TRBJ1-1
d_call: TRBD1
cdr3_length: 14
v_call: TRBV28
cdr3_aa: CASSSGGRRGEAFF
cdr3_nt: TGTGCCAGCAGTTCAGGGGGCAGGAGGGGTGAAGCTTTCTTT

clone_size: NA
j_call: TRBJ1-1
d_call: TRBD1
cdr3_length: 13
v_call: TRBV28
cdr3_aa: CASSLSSDRKAFF
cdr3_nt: TGTGCCAGCAGTTTATCCTCGGACAGGAAAGCTTTCTTT

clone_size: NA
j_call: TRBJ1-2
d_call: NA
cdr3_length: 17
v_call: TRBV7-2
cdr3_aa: CASSVTGQGPVFYGYTF
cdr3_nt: TGTGCCAGCAGCGTTACAGGCCAGGGCCCTGTGTTCTATGGCTACACCTTC

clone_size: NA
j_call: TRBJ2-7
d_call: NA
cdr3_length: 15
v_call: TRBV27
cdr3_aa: CASSDRTRTYQPQYF
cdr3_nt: TGTGCCAGCAGCGACAGGACCCGTACGTACCAGCCGCAGTACTTC

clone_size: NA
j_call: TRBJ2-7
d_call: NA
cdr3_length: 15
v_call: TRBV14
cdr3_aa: CASSQDGRVRGEQYF
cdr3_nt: TGTGCCAGCAGCCAAGATGGGCGGGTTCGAGGAGAGCAGTACTTC

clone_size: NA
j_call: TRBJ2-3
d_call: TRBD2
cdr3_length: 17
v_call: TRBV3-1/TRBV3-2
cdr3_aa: CASSQVTSGRARHTQYF
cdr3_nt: TGTGCCAGCAGCCAAGTAACTAGCGGGAGGGCCCGGCATACGCAGTATTTT

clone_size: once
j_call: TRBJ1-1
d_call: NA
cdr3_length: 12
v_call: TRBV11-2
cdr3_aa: CASSYPDGEAFF
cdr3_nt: TGTGCCAGCAGCTACCCAGATGGCGAAGCTTTCTTT

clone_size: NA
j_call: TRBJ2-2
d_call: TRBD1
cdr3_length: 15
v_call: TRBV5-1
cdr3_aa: CASSSGQGDNGELFF
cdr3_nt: TGCGCCAGCAGCTCGGGACAGGGGGATAACGGGGAGCTGTTTTTT

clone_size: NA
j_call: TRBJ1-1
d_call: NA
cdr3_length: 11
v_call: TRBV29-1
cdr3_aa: CSGGMNTEAFF
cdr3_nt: TGCAGCGGGGGTATGAACACTGAAGCTTTCTTT

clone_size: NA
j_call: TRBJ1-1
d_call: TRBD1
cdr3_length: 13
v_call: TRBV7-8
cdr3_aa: CASTGQANTEAFF
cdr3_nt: TGTGCCAGCACCGGACAGGCGAACACTGAAGCTTTCTTT

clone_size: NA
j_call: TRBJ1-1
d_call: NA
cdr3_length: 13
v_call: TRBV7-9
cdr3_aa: CASSLTGGPEAFF
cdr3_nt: TGTGCCAGCAGCTTAACGGGGGGGCCTGAAGCTTTCTTT

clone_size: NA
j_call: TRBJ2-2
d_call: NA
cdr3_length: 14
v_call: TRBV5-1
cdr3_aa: CASSSGLLLEELFF
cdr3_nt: TGCGCCAGCAGCTCGGGACTCCTTCTTGAGGAGCTGTTTTTT

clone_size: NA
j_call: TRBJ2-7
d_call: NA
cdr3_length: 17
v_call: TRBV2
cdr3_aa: CASSEAGLGLATYEQYF
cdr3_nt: TGTGCCAGCAGTGAAGCGGGATTAGGGCTAGCGACCTACGAGCAGTACTTC

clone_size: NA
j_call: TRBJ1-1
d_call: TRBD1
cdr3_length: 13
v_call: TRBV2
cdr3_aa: CASSETGGTEAFF
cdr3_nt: TGTGCCAGCAGTGAGACAGGGGGCACTGAAGCTTTCTTT

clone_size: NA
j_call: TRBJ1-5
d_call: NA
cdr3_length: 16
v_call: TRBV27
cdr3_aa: CASSTRAPGGNQPQHF
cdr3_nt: TGTGCCAGCAGTACCCGGGCCCCGGGGGGCAATCAGCCCCAGCATTTT

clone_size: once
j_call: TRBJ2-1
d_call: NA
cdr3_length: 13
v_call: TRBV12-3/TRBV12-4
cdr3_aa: CASSLALGFGQFF
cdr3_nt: TGTGCCAGCAGTTTAGCTCTCGGGTTTGGGCAGTTCTTC

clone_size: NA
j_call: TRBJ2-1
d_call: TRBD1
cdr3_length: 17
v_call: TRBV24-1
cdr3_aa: CATSDPRQGKATNEQFF
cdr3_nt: TGTGCCACCAGTGATCCCCGACAGGGGAAGGCTACAAATGAGCAGTTCTTC

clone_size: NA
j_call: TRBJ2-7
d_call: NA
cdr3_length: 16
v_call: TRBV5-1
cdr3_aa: CASSLGGRLASNEQYF
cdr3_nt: TGCGCCAGCAGCTTGGGGGGGAGGCTAGCGTCCAACGAGCAGTACTTC

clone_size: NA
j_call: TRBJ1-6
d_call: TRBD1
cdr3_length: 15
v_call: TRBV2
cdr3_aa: CASSPGQDYNSPLHF
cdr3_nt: TGTGCCAGCAGTCCCGGACAGGACTATAATTCACCCCTCCACTTT

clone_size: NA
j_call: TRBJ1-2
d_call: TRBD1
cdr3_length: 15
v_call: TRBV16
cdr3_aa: CASSHSDRANYGYTF
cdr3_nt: TGTGCCAGCAGCCACTCGGACAGGGCTAACTATGGCTACACCTTC

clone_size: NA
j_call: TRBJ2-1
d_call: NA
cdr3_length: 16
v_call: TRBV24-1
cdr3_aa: CATGSGTFVSYNEQFF
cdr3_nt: TGTGCCACCGGGTCAGGGACTTTCGTTTCCTACAATGAGCAGTTCTTC

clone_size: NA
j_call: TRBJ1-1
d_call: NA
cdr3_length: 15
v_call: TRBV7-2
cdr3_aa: CASSLAAFVGYEAFF
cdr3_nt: TGTGCCAGCAGCTTAGCGGCCTTCGTGGGCTATGAAGCTTTCTTT

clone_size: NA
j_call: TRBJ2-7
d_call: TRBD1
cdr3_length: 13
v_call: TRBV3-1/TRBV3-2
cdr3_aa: CASSLTGGYEQYF
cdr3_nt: TGTGCCAGCAGCCTGACAGGGGGCTACGAGCAGTACTTC

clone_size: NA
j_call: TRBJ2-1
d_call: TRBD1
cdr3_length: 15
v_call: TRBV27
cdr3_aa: CASRETGMEYNEQFF
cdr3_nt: TGTGCCAGCAGAGAGACAGGGATGGAATACAATGAGCAGTTCTTC

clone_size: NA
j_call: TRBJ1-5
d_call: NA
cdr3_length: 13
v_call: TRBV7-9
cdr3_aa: CASSLGGGARQHF
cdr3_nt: TGTGCCAGCAGCTTAGGGGGAGGTGCGCGCCAGCATTTT

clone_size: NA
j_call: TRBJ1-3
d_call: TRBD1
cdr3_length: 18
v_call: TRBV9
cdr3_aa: CASSPRQGRYLSGNTIYF
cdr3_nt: TGTGCCAGCAGCCCCCGACAGGGGCGATACCTCTCTGGAAACACCATATATTTT

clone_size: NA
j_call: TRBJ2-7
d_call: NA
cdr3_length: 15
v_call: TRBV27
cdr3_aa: CASSPPRPQGGEQYF
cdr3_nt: TGTGCCAGCAGCCCCCCCCGCCCACAGGGTGGCGAGCAGTACTTC

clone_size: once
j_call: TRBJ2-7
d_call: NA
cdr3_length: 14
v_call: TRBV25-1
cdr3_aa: CASSARQRGYEQYF
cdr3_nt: TGTGCCAGCAGTGCTAGACAGCGAGGCTACGAGCAGTACTTC

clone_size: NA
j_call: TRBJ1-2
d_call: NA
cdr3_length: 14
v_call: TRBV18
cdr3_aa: CASSPVHRDYGYTF
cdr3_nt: TGTGCCAGCTCCCCAGTCCATCGGGACTATGGCTACACCTTC

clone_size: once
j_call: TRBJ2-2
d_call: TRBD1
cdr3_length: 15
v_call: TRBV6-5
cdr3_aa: CATVEGQGNTGELFF
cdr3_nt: TGTGCCACCGTTGAAGGACAGGGGAACACCGGGGAGCTGTTTTTT

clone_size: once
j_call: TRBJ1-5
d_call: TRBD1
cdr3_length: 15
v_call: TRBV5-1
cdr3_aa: CASSITGADNQPQHF
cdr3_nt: TGCGCCAGCAGCATCACAGGGGCCGACAATCAGCCCCAGCATTTT

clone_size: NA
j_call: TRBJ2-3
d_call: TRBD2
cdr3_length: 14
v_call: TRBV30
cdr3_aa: CAWTSGRVTDTQYF
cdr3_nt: TGTGCCTGGACTAGCGGGAGGGTTACAGATACGCAGTATTTT

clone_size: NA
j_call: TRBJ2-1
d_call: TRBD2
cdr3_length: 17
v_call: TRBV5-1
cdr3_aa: CASSLVSGGSSYNEQFF
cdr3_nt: TGCGCCAGCAGCTTGGTTTCGGGCGGGAGCTCCTACAATGAGCAGTTCTTC

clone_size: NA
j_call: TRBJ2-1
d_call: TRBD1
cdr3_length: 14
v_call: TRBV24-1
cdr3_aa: CATGTEGPYNEQFF
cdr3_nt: TGTGCCACCGGGACAGAGGGCCCCTACAATGAGCAGTTCTTC

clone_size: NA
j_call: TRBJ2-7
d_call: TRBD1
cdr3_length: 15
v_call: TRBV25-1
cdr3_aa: CASSGQGAFFYEQYF
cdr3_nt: TGTGCCAGCAGTGGACAGGGGGCCTTCTTCTACGAGCAGTACTTC

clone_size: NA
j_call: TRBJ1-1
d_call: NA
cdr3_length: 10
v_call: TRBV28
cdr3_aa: CASSDYFAFF
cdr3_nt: TGTGCCAGCAGCGACTACTTTGCTTTCTTT

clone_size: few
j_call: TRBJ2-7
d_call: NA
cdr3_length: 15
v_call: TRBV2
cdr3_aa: CASSEGGDRSYEQYF
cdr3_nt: TGTGCCAGCAGTGAGGGCGGGGACCGCTCCTACGAGCAGTACTTC

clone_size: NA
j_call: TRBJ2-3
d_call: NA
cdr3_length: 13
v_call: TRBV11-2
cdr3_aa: CASSDLDSPQQYF
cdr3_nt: TGTGCCAGCAGCGACCTAGACTCCCCCCAGCAGTATTTT

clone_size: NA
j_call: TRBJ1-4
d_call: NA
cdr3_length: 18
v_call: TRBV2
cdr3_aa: CASSVVPGDIATNEKLFF
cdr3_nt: TGTGCCAGCAGTGTAGTTCCAGGGGACATAGCAACTAATGAAAAACTGTTTTTT

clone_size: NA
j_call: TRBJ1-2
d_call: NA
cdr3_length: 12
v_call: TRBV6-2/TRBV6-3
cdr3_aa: CASSYPTFGYTF
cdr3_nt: TGTGCCAGCAGTTACCCTACCTTTGGCTACACCTTC

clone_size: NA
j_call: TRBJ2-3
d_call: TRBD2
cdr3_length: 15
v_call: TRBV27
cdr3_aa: CASSGQREVLDTQYF
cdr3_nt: TGTGCCAGCAGTGGCCAGCGGGAGGTTTTAGATACGCAGTATTTT

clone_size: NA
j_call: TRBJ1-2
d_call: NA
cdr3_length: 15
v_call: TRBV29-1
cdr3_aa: CSAQQGPAQSYGYTF
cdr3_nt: TGCAGCGCCCAGCAGGGTCCAGCACAATCTTATGGCTACACCTTC

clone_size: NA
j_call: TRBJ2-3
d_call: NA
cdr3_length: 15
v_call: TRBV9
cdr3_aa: CASSVWDMSTDTQYF
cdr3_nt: TGTGCCAGCAGCGTATGGGACATGAGCACAGATACGCAGTATTTT